This T cell receptor (beta chain) is from a study of CD8+CD57+ T cells in acquired aplastic anemia (dated by TCRdb to between 2017 and 2018). Background on the whole study: On average, sorted CD4+ and CD8+ cells yielded roughly 3.4 ug of extracted DNA, with a range of about 0.18 to 27.4 ug. A CD8+CD57+ expansion meant a frequency higher than the mean frequency seen in healthy subjects. General conclusions and limits of the study: No significant difference in CD8+ Simpson's diversity was found between patients and healthy controls (P=0.060). Approximately 31 CD8+ CDR3 sequences were found in both patients and controls but appeared to be highly expressed in patients and within the immunodominant clones of the patients.

Here V drops 3 bases and J drops 3 bases, and the junction holds 2 bases not matched to any gene. From a lookup of the germline V gene (reference sequence), CDR1 and CDR2 are MNHEY and SMNVEV. There are 13 amino acids in the CDR3, from cysteine to phenylalanine inclusive. Just CDR3 DNA is preserved here, 39 bases in frame from base 1. Expansion of CD8+CD57+ cells had been shown by flow cytometry in the patients chosen for sequencing. Every patient had a diagnosis of severe acquired aplastic anemia based on International Study of Aplastic Anemia and Agranulocytosis and Camitta criteria. No therapy had been received by the patients at the time of blood sampling. In the study, sorted CD4+ and CD8+ blood T cells from patients with severe aplastic anemia and from healthy subjects underwent deep sequencing of TCR repertoires. Patients were enrolled under clinicaltrials.gov protocols 00001620, 01623167, 00001397, 00071045, 00081523 and 00961064 in the USA. Ficoll-Paque density gradient centrifugation was used to isolate peripheral blood mononuclear cells. Before DNA was extracted, CD4+ and CD8+ T cells were sorted using either FACS or magnetic beads.

This clonotype was counted ten times or more. The clone's antigen remains unknown. No base-level quality is on record; no much larger clone is a single base apart. Profiling of TCR beta VDJ combinations and CDR3 sequences used genomic DNA as the template. TCR repertoire sequencing was run on an Illumina HiSeq 2000. In the original analysis: Repertoires were assessed using TRBV/TRBJ rearrangement plots, CDR3 size and DJ length profiles, and Simpson's diversity index. The most abundant DNA sequence in the deep sequencing data was defined as the immunodominant clone. CDR3 amino acid sequences were screened for sharing across subjects and were compared with published repertoires and the VDJdb database. TCRdb reanalyzed the raw reads on its own, using fastp at Q25 for trimming and MiXCR for clone calling, and kept in-frame beta chains. Each entry merges the rows of one CDR3 protein and shows their most common DNA and genes. The V and J calls and clone size are TCRdb's, not the authors'. The sample records roughly 200,000 distinct CDR3 sequences, 55% to 65% of which are singletons. Together, the top ten hold roughly 43% of the sample.

The chain is made from TRBV27 and TRBJ2-7; TRBD2 aligns with 7 central bases. Sequenced: sorted CD4+, CD8+, or CD8+CD57+ T cells (not recorded which) from PBMCs. The clonotype originates from a human donor with aplastic anemia. The sequenced DNA: TGTGCCAGCAGTTTCGGGGAGGGCTACGAGCAGTACTTC. This is translated as CASSFGEGYEQYF.